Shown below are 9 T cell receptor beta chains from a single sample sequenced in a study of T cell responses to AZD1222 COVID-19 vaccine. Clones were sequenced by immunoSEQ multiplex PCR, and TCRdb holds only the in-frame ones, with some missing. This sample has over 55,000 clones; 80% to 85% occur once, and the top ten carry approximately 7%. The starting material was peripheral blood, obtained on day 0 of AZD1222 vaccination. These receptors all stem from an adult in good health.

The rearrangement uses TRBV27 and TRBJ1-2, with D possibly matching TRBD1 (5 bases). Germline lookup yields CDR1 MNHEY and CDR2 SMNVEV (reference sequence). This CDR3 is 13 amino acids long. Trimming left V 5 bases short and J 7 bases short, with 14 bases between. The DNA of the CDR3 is TGTGCCAGCAGTCCCACGGGGCGGGTTGGCTACACCTTC. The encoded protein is CASSPTGRVGYTF.

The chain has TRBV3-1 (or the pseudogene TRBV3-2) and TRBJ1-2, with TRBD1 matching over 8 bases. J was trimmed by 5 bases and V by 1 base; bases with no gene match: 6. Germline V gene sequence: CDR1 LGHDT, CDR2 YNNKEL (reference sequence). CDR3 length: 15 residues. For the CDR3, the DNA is TGTGCCAGCAGCCAAGTTCAGGGGGCGTCTTATGGCTACACCTTC. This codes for CASSQVQGASYGYTF.

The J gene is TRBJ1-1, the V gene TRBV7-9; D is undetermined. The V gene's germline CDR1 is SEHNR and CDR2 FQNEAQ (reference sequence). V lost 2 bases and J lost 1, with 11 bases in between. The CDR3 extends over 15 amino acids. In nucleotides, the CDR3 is TGTGCCAGCAGCTTACAAATGACCAGGAACACTGAAGCTTTCTTT. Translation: CASSLQMTRNTEAFF.

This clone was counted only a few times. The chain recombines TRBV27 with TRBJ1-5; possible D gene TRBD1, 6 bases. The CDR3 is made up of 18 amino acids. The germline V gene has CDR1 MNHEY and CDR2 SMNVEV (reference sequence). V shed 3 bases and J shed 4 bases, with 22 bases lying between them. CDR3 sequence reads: CASSFRDTLGLGNQPQHF. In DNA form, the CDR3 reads TGTGCCAGCAGTTTTCGGGACACCCTGGGGTTAGGGAATCAGCCCCAGCATTTT.

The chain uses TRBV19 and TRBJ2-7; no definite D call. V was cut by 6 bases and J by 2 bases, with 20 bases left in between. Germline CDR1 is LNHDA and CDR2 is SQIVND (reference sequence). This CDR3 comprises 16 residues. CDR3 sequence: CASSIGLFYRTYEQYF. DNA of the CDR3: TGTGCCAGTAGCATCGGGTTGTTCTACAGAACCTACGAGCAGTACTTC.

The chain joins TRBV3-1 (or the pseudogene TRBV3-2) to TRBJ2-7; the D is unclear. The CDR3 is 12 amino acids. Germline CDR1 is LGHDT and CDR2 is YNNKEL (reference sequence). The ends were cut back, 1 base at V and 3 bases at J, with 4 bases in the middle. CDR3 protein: CASSQVGYEQYF. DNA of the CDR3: TGTGCCAGCAGCCAAGTGGGCTACGAGCAGTACTTC.

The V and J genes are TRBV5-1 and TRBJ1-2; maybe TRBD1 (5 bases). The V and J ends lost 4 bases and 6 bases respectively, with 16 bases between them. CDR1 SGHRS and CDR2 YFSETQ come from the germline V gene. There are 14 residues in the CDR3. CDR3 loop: CASSPGGDQNGYTF. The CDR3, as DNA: TGCGCCAGCAGCCCGGGCGGGGACCAGAATGGCTACACCTTC.

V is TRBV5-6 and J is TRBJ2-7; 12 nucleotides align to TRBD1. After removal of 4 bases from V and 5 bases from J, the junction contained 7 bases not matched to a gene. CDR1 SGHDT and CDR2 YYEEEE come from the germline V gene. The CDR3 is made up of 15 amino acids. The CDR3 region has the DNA TGTGCCAGCAGCCCCGGGACAGGGGGCTTGAACGAGCAGTACTTC. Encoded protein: CASSPGTGGLNEQYF.

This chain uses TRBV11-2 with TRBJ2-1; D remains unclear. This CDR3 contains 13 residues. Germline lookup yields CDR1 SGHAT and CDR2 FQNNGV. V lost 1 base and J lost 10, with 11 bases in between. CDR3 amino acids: CASSLVGPGEQFF. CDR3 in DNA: TGTGCCAGCAGCTTAGTTGGTCCTGGGGAGCAGTTCTTC.